The rows below give T cell receptor beta chains drawn from one sample of a study of blood T cell repertoires in COVID-19. Profiled with immunoSEQ multiplex PCR; TCRdb holds only in-frame clones, not every one. The data show tens of thousands of clones, roughly 86% seen once. The sequenced sample was peripheral blood. All receptors come from an elderly woman with acute or convalescent COVID-19. The CDR3 runs from the conserved cysteine through the conserved F or W. The order of the fields is V gene, J gene, clone size, D gene, CDR3 DNA, CDR3 protein. A D gene is named only where the DNA matches it firmly. The size field is filled for only some rows; it gives once, few, many or a size class.

TRBV29-1,TRBJ1-5,NA,NA,TGCAGCGTTGTAGGTACAGACAATCAGCCCCAGCATTTT,CSVVGTDNQPQHF
TRBV15,TRBJ2-1,few,TRBD1,TGTGCCACCAGCACCCGACAGGGGGGGAGGTACAATGAGCAGTTCTTC,CATSTRQGGRYNEQFF
TRBV25-1,TRBJ1-2,NA,NA,TGTGCCAGCAGTGCCGTCGACAGGTCCTCTAACTATGGCTACACCTTC,CASSAVDRSSNYGYTF
TRBV12-3/TRBV12-4,TRBJ1-2,NA,TRBD1,TGTGCCAGCACTCGGGACAGGGTCCATGGCTACACCTTC,CASTRDRVHGYTF
TRBV28,TRBJ1-5,NA,TRBD1,TGTGCCAGCAGTTCCCGGGGGACAGGGGCTCAGCCCCAGCATTTT,CASSSRGTGAQPQHF
TRBV2,TRBJ2-5,many,NA,TGTGCCAGCAGTGAAGGCCCGGGGTATGGAAGTCACGAGACCCAGTACTTC,CASSEGPGYGSHETQYF
TRBV6-5,TRBJ2-7,NA,TRBD1,TGTGCCAGCATCGGCCGGGACAGTAGGTACGAGCAGTACTTC,CASIGRDSRYEQYF
TRBV19,TRBJ1-4,NA,NA,TGTGCCAGTAGTCCGGTCCCTGCGGGCGAAAAACTGTTTTTT,CASSPVPAGEKLFF
TRBV5-1,TRBJ2-5,NA,NA,TGCGCCAGCAGCGCCCCCTCGGGGGTGGAGACCCAGTACTTC,CASSAPSGVETQYF
TRBV9,TRBJ2-3,once,NA,TGTGCCAGCAGCGTTGAAGGAGCCTGGAATACGCAGTATTTT,CASSVEGAWNTQYF
TRBV12-3/TRBV12-4,TRBJ2-7,NA,NA,TGTGCCAGCATGGGCCTCCGGAAATACGAGCAGTACTTC,CASMGLRKYEQYF
TRBV19,TRBJ2-1,NA,TRBD2,TGTGCCAGTACCACGACTAGCGGGAATTCCTACAATGAGCAGTTCTTC,CASTTTSGNSYNEQFF
TRBV5-4,TRBJ2-2,few,NA,TGTGCCAGCAGCTTGCCGGGAGTGTACACCGGGGAGCTGTTTTTT,CASSLPGVYTGELFF
TRBV6-5,TRBJ2-3,NA,TRBD2,TGTGCCAGCAGTTACTATCGGGGGGCAGATACGCAGTATTTT,CASSYYRGADTQYF
TRBV5-6,TRBJ1-1,NA,TRBD1,TGTGCCAGCAGCTTTGCCGGGACAGGGGGCGTCACTGAAGCTTTCTTT,CASSFAGTGGVTEAFF
TRBV12-3/TRBV12-4,TRBJ2-2,NA,NA,TGTGCCAGCAGTTTACCGAGGGCCGGGGAGCTGTTTTTT,CASSLPRAGELFF
TRBV18,TRBJ2-7,few,TRBD1,TGTGCCAGCTCACCTTCCGGGACAGGGAACGAGCAGTACTTC,CASSPSGTGNEQYF
TRBV5-1,TRBJ2-5,NA,TRBD2,TGCGCCAGCAGCTCCGGGACTCCCCGGGAGGCCCAGTACTTC,CASSSGTPREAQYF
TRBV28,TRBJ1-1,NA,NA,TGTGCCAGCAGTTTATTGACAGGACAGAACACTGAAGCTTTCTTT,CASSLLTGQNTEAFF
TRBV3-1/TRBV3-2,TRBJ1-4,NA,TRBD1,TGTGCCAGCAGCATCCGACAGGGGAATAATGAAAAACTGTTTTTT,CASSIRQGNNEKLFF
TRBV6-5,TRBJ1-5,NA,TRBD1,TGTGCCAGCAGTAATCAGGGGGCGCTTGGGCCCCAGCATTTT,CASSNQGALGPQHF
TRBV6-5,TRBJ1-1,NA,NA,TGTGCCAGCACCCAGGGCGGGGGGGTGAGCACTGAAGCTTTCTTT,CASTQGGGVSTEAFF
TRBV28,TRBJ1-1,NA,TRBD1,TGTGCCATCCTTCAGGGGGCTAAGGGAAATGAAGCTTTCTTT,CAILQGAKGNEAFF
TRBV5-1,TRBJ1-1,NA,NA,TGCGCCAGCAGCACAGGGTACACTGAAGCTTTCTTT,CASSTGYTEAFF
TRBV12-3/TRBV12-4,TRBJ1-2,NA,NA,TGTGCCAGCAGTTTGGGAGGGGACTATGGCTACACCTTC,CASSLGGDYGYTF
TRBV29-1,TRBJ1-2,NA,NA,TGCAGCGTTGACTTAGACAGGCTTTATGGCTACACCTTC,CSVDLDRLYGYTF
TRBV6-1,TRBJ2-7,few,NA,TGTGCCAGCAGTGATTCGGCCTCCTTAAACCTGGGAGGCAACTACGAGCAGTACTTC,CASSDSASLNLGGNYEQYF
TRBV5-1,TRBJ2-2,NA,TRBD2,TGCGCCAGCAGTCACGGACTAGCGGGAGAGTCCGGGGAGCTGTTTTTT,CASSHGLAGESGELFF
TRBV5-1,TRBJ2-1,once,TRBD1,TGCGCCAGTACTTCAGACGGGACAGGGGGAAGAATGCAGTTCTTC,CASTSDGTGGRMQFF
TRBV3-1/TRBV3-2,TRBJ2-1,NA,TRBD1,TGTGCCAGCAGCCAACGCGGGACAGGACGTTACAATGAGCAGTTCTTC,CASSQRGTGRYNEQFF
TRBV5-1,TRBJ2-5,NA,NA,TGCGCCAGCGGAGCAAACACCGACGAGACCCAGTACTTC,CASGANTDETQYF
TRBV6-2/TRBV6-3,TRBJ2-2,NA,NA,TGTGCCAGCCGTTGGGCGGGTGAGAACACCGGGGAGCTGTTTTTT,CASRWAGENTGELFF
TRBV5-1,TRBJ1-3,NA,TRBD1,TGCGCCAGCAGCTCGGGACAGGGAAATGGAGTGAACACCATATATTTT,CASSSGQGNGVNTIYF
TRBV3-1/TRBV3-2,TRBJ1-3,NA,NA,TGTGCCAGCAGCCAAGATCAACAGGGTGGGTCTGGAAACACCATATATTTT,CASSQDQQGGSGNTIYF
TRBV7-9,TRBJ2-3,NA,TRBD2,TGTGCCAGCAGCTTACCTAGCGGGAACACAGATACGCAGTATTTT,CASSLPSGNTDTQYF
TRBV3-1/TRBV3-2,TRBJ2-3,NA,NA,TGTGCCAGCAGCCCCGGGTTATTACGAGATACGCAGTATTTT,CASSPGLLRDTQYF
TRBV28,TRBJ2-7,NA,TRBD2,TGTGCCAGCAGTTGGTCTAGCGGGTCAACCTACGAGCAGTACTTC,CASSWSSGSTYEQYF
TRBV7-9,TRBJ1-4,few,NA,TGTGCCAGCACCGGGCAGGCAACTAATGAAAAACTGTTTTTT,CASTGQATNEKLFF
TRBV13,TRBJ2-1,NA,NA,TGTGCCAGCAGCTTAGGTGAGAATGAGCAGTTCTTC,CASSLGENEQFF
TRBV9,TRBJ1-6,NA,NA,TGTGCCAGCAGCGCACAGGGTTTGGGTAATTCACCCCTCCACTTT,CASSAQGLGNSPLHF
TRBV2,TRBJ1-1,NA,TRBD1,TGTGCCAGCAGGGACAGGTGGGAGAACACTGAAGCTTTCTTT,CASRDRWENTEAFF
TRBV3-1/TRBV3-2,TRBJ1-3,once,TRBD1,TGTGCCAGCCCAATCGTCCCGGGACAGGGTACCCTTAGTCCTGGAAACACCATATATTTT,CASPIVPGQGTLSPGNTIYF
TRBV25-1,TRBJ1-6,NA,TRBD1,TGTGCCAGCAGTCCCCGACAGGGCAATTCACCCCTCCACTTT,CASSPRQGNSPLHF
TRBV28,TRBJ2-3,few,TRBD1,TGTGCCAGCAGTTTATGGGCAGGGGGCCCAGATACGCAGTATTTT,CASSLWAGGPDTQYF